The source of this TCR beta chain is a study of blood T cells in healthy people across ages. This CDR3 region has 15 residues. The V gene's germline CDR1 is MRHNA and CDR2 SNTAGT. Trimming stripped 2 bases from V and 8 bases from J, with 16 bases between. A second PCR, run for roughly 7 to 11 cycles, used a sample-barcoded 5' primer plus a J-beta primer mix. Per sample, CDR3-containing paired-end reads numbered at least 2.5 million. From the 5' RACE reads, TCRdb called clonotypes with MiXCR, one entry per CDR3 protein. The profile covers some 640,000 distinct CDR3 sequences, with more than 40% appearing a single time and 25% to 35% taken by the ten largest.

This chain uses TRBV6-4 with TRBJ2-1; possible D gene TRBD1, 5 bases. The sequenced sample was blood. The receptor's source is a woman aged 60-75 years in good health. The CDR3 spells CASSDAGIRGYEQFF. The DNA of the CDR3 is TGTGCCAGCAGTGACGCAGGGATTCGTGGGTATGAGCAGTTCTTC.